Included here is one T cell receptor beta chain sequence, with context. The data are from a study of cytomegalovirus exposure and HLA in healthy donors. Germline CDR1 is LGHNA and CDR2 is YNFKEQ. CDR3 length: 14 residues. The J segment lost 8 bases and the V segment lost 1 base, leaving 2 bases of the junction unmatched. Repertoires were generated with immunoSEQ multiplex PCR, while TCRdb's copy carries only in-frame clones and drops some. Here the sample spans 150,000 to 200,000 clones, roughly 82% being singletons. The TCR originated in a woman younger than 35 in good health and CMV-seronegative. The V call is TRBV4-2, the J call TRBJ2-1; 10 positions agree with TRBD1. The specimen sequenced was PBMCs. The CDR3 region has the DNA TGTGCCAGCAGCCAAGGGGACAGGGGCCATGAGCAGTTCTTC. Translating gives CASSQGDRGHEQFF.